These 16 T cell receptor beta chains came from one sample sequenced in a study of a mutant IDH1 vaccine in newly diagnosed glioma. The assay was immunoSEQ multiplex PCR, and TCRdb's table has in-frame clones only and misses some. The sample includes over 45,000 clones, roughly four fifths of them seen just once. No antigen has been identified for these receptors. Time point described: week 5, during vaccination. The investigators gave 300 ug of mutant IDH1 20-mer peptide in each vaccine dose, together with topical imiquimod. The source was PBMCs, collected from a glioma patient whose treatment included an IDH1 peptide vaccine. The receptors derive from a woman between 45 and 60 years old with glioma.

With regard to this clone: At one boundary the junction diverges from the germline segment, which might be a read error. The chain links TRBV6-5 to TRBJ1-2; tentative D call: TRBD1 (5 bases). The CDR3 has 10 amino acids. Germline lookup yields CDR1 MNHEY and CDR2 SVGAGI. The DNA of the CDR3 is TGTGCCAGCAGACCCAGGGCCCCTGCCTTC. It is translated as CASRPRAPAF.

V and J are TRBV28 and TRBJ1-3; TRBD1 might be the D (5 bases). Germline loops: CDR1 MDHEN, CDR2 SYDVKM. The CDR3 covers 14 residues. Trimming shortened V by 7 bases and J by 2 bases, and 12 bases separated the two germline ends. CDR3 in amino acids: CASIPGGAGNTIYF. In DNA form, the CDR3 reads TGTGCCAGCATCCCGGGGGGGGCTGGAAACACCATATATTTT.

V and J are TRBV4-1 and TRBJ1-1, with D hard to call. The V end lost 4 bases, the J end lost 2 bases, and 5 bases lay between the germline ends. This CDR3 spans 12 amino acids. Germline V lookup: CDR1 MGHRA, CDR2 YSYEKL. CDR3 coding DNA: TGCGCCAGCAGCCGGACTAACACTGAAGCTTTCTTT. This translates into CASSRTNTEAFF.

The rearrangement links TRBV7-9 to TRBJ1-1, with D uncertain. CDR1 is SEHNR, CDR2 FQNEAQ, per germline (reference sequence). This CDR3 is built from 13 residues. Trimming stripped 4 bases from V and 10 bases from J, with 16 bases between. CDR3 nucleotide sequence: TGTGCCAGCAGCTCAGAGTGGGGAGGGCTAGCTTTCTTT. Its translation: CASSSEWGGLAFF. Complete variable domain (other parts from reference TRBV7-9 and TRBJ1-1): DTGVSQNPRHKITKRGQNVTFRCDPISEHNRLYWYRQTLGQGPEFLTYFQNEAQLEKSRLLSDRFSAERPKGSFSTLEIQRTEQGDSAMYLCASSSEWGGLAFFGQGTRLTVV.

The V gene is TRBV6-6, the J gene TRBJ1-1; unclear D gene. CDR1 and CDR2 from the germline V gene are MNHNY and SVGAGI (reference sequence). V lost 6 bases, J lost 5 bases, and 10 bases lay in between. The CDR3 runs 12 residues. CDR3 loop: CASRAEGTEAFF. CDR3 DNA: TGTGCCAGCAGGGCCGAGGGAACTGAAGCTTTCTTT.

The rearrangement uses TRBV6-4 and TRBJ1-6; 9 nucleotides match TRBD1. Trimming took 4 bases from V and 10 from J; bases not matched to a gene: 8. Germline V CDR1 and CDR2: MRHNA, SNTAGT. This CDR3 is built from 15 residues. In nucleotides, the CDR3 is TGTGCCAGCAGTGCCACGACAGGGGGGAACTCACCCCTCCACTTT. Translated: CASSATTGGNSPLHF.

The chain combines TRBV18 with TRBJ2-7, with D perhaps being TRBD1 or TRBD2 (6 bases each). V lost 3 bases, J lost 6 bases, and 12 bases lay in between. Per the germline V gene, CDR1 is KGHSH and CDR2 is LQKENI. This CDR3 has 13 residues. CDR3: CASSPGTGAEQYF. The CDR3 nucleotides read TGTGCCAGCTCACCCGGGACGGGGGCCGAGCAGTACTTC.

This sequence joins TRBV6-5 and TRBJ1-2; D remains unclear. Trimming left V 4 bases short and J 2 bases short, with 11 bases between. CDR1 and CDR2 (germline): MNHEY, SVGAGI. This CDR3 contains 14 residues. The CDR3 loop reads CASSLSEANYGYTF. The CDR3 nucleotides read TGTGCCAGCAGTTTATCCGAGGCCAACTATGGCTACACCTTC.

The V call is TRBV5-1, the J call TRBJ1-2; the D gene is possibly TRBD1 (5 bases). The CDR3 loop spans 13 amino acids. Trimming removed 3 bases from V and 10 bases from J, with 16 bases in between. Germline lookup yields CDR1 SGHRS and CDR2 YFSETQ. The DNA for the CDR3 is TGCGCCAGCAGCTCGGGACTCCCCTCGGACTACACCTTC. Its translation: CASSSGLPSDYTF.

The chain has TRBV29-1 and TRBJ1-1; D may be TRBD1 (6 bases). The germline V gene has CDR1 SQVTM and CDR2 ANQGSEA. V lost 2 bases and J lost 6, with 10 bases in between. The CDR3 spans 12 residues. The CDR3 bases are TGCAGCGTTGAAAGAGGGGGGGCTGAAGCTTTCTTT. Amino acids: CSVERGGAEAFF.

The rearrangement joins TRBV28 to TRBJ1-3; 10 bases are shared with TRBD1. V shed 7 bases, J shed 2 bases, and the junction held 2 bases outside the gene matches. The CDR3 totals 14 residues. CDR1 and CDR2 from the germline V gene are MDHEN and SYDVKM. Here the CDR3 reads CASKTGGPGNTIYF. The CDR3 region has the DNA TGTGCCAGCAAGACAGGGGGCCCTGGAAACACCATATATTTT.

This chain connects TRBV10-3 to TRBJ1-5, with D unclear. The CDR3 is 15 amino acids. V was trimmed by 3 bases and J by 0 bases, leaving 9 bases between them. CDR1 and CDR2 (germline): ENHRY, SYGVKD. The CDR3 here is CAISDSTASNQPQHF. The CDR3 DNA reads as TGTGCCATCAGTGACTCGACCGCTAGCAATCAGCCCCAGCATTTT.

CDR3 bases: TGTACCAGCAGCCCTCTACAGGGAAATTCACCCCTCCACTTT. It codes for CTSSPLQGNSPLHF. The chain carries TRBV7-2 and TRBJ1-6; weak D call: TRBD1 (6 bases). Trimming took off 5 bases at V and 7 bases at J, with 12 bases between the two ends. This CDR3 comprises 14 residues. The germline V gene encodes CDR1 SGHTA and CDR2 FQGNSA. Using reference TRBV7-2 and TRBJ1-6 for the parts outside the CDR3, the full variable domain is GAGVSQSPSNKVTEKGKDVELRCDPISGHTALYWYRQSLGQGLEFLIYFQGNSAPDKSGLPSDRFSAERTGGSVSTLTIQRTQQEDSAVYLCTSSPLQGNSPLHFGNGTRLTVT.

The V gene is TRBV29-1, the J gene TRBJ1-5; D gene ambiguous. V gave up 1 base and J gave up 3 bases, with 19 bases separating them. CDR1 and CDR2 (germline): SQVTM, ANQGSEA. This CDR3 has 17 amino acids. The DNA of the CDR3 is TGCAGCGTTGAAGTTCCTCCAGGACGGGTCATCAATCAGCCCCAGCATTTT. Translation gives CSVEVPPGRVINQPQHF.

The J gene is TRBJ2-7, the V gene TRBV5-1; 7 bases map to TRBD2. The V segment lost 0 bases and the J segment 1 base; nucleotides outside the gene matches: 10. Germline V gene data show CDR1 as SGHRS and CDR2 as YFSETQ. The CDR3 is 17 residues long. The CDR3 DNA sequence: TGCGCCAGCAGCTTGGGGGGTGCGGGGGAATTTTCCTACGAGCAGTACTTC. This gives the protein CASSLGGAGEFSYEQYF.

The CDR3 region has the DNA TGTGCCAGCAGCTTAGTCGGAGGGGAGACTAGCACATTTACGCAGTATTTT. Amino acids: CASSLVGGETSTFTQYF. This chain links TRBV7-2 with TRBJ2-3, with 7 bases lining up with TRBD2. The CDR3 has 17 residues. Per germline, CDR1 SGHTA and CDR2 FQGNSA. With V trimmed by 1 base and J by 8 bases, 15 bases remained unmatched.